These T cell receptor beta chains were read from a single sample in a study of blood T cell repertoires in COVID-19. The repertoire was sequenced with immunoSEQ multiplex PCR; TCRdb's copy has only in-frame clones and lacks some. The table lists about 72,000 clones, roughly nine tenths of them singletons. Sequences were obtained from peripheral blood. The receptors were gathered from a human donor in a cohort sampled during active COVID-19. The CDR3 runs from the conserved cysteine through the conserved F or W. The order of the fields is D gene, J gene, V gene, clone size, CDR3 DNA, CDR3 protein. The D gene is left open where the match is weak. Size values are once, few and many counts, or a class for expanded clones, and some rows have none.

- | TRBJ1-4 | TRBV5-1 | - | TGCGCCAGCAGCTTGGAGCGGGGACGTGAAAAACTGTTTTTT | CASSLERGREKLFF
TRBD1 | TRBJ2-5 | TRBV19 | - | TGTGCCAGTACTGCGACAGGGGGGCAAGAGACCCAGTACTTC | CASTATGGQETQYF
TRBD2 | TRBJ2-4 | TRBV9 | - | TGTGCCAGCAGCCCCCTAGCGGGAGGTGCCAAAAACATTCAGTACTTC | CASSPLAGGAKNIQYF
TRBD1 | TRBJ1-6 | TRBV6-5 | - | TGTGCCAGCAGCTCGGGACAGGGTAATTCACCCCTCCACTTT | CASSSGQGNSPLHF
TRBD1 | TRBJ2-1 | TRBV7-8 | - | TGTGCCAGCAGGGTTACAGGGGTGAGCTCCTACAATGAGCAGTTCTTC | CASRVTGVSSYNEQFF
TRBD2 | TRBJ2-3 | TRBV19 | - | TGTGCCAGTAGTAGCACACTAGCGGGACCGGGAGATACGCAGTATTTT | CASSSTLAGPGDTQYF
TRBD2 | TRBJ2-1 | TRBV27 | once | TGTGCCAGCAGTCTCGGACTAGCGGGAGGGGAGCAGTTCTTC | CASSLGLAGGEQFF
TRBD1 | TRBJ2-3 | TRBV3-1/TRBV3-2 | - | TGTGCCAGCAGCCAAGGACCGCGACAGGGGGCAGGAGATACGCAGTATTTT | CASSQGPRQGAGDTQYF
TRBD1 | TRBJ1-1 | TRBV7-9 | - | TGTGCCAGCAGCCCACGACAGGGCACCATGAACACTGAAGCTTTCTTT | CASSPRQGTMNTEAFF
- | TRBJ1-5 | TRBV3-1/TRBV3-2 | - | TGTGCCAGCAGCCAAGGGGGGAGGAGCAATCAGCCCCAGCATTTT | CASSQGGRSNQPQHF
TRBD1 | TRBJ2-4 | TRBV5-5 | once | TGTGCCAGCAGCTCCGCTCAGGGTCCAGGGGGCATTCAGTACTTC | CASSSAQGPGGIQYF
TRBD2 | TRBJ2-7 | TRBV28 | once | TGTGCCAGCAGTTTATTGAGGGGACCGGGAGGGAAGGGCTACGAGCAGTACTTC | CASSLLRGPGGKGYEQYF
TRBD2 | TRBJ2-1 | TRBV18 | - | TGTGCCAGCTCACCAGCCCTACTAGCGGGCCGAGGGGTATACAATGAGCAGTTCTTC | CASSPALLAGRGVYNEQFF
TRBD1 | TRBJ1-6 | TRBV5-4 | - | TGTGCCAGCAGCTTGGGGACAGGGGGTAATTCACCCCTCCACTTT | CASSLGTGGNSPLHF
- | TRBJ2-3 | TRBV9 | - | TGTGCCAGCAGCGTAGACATAGCGGAGGACACAGATACGCAGTATTTT | CASSVDIAEDTDTQYF
TRBD1 | TRBJ2-7 | TRBV4-3 | - | TGCGCCAGCAGCCAAGGGACAGGGGACTCCTACGAGCAGTACTTC | CASSQGTGDSYEQYF
TRBD2 | TRBJ2-1 | TRBV5-4 | - | TGTGCCAGCAGCGGGGGACTAGCGGGGCTTGCCCGCTACAATGAGCAGTTCTTC | CASSGGLAGLARYNEQFF
- | TRBJ2-6 | TRBV3-1/TRBV3-2 | - | TGTGCCAGCAGCCGAATGACTTCGTCTGGGGCCAACGTCCTGACTTTC | CASSRMTSSGANVLTF
TRBD1 | TRBJ2-5 | TRBV7-8 | - | TGTGCCAGCAGCTGGGGACAGGAGGGGACCCAGTACTTC | CASSWGQEGTQYF
TRBD2 | TRBJ2-3 | TRBV4-2 | - | TGTGCCAGCAGCCGAAGTCTAGCGGGAGACGGCTCAGATACGCAGTATTTT | CASSRSLAGDGSDTQYF
TRBD1 | TRBJ1-1 | TRBV15 | once | TGTGCCACCAGCAGGCCAGGGGGCCGAACGAACACTGAAGCTTTCTTT | CATSRPGGRTNTEAFF
TRBD1 | TRBJ2-2 | TRBV24-1 | - | TGTGCCACCAGTGTGGGACAGGTAAACGGGGAGCTGTTTTTT | CATSVGQVNGELFF
TRBD1 | TRBJ1-2 | TRBV28 | - | TGTGCCAGCAGTTCCGGACAGGGGGCGGACTATGGCTACACCTTC | CASSSGQGADYGYTF
TRBD1 | TRBJ2-3 | TRBV9 | - | TGTGCCAGCAGCGCATACGGGACAGGTGGCACAGATACGCAGTATTTT | CASSAYGTGGTDTQYF
TRBD2 | TRBJ2-1 | TRBV9 | - | TGTGCCAGCAGCGTAGACGCCGGGCGGGAGTGGTGGAATGAGCAGTTCTTC | CASSVDAGREWWNEQFF
TRBD2 | TRBJ2-1 | TRBV4-1 | - | TGCGCCAGCAGCCAAGATAAGGGGACTAGCGGGAGAGGTGAGCAGTTCTTC | CASSQDKGTSGRGEQFF
- | TRBJ2-7 | TRBV5-4 | - | TGTGCCAGCTCCATTGGGGGGAACGACCACGAGCAGTACTTC | CASSIGGNDHEQYF
TRBD1 | TRBJ1-1 | TRBV6-2/TRBV6-3 | - | TGTGCCAGCAGCCGCGGGACAGGGGTTATGAACACTGAAGCTTTCTTT | CASSRGTGVMNTEAFF